This T cell receptor beta chain was observed in a study of T cell responses to AZD1222 COVID-19 vaccine. The CDR3 is 15 amino acids. The V gene's germline CDR1 is SEHNR and CDR2 FQNEAQ (reference sequence). The ends lost 3 bases at V and 13 bases at J; junction bases unmatched: 17. Overall study findings and caveats: Unmutated regions of variants are reportedly targeted by nearly half of spike-specific TCRs.

The method was immunoSEQ multiplex PCR; TCRdb's version includes in-frame clones alone and lacks a portion of them. The table shows 130,000 to 150,000 clones, with 92% occurring only once. Points on this clone: The antigen is not known.

Material: peripheral blood, obtained on day 0 of AZD1222 vaccination. The sequence was obtained from an adult in good health. The rearrangement joins TRBV7-9 to TRBJ1-1; 7 bases agree with TRBD1. Here the CDR3 DNA reads TGTGCCAGCAGCTTGGAGACAGGGACAGCGGGCGAGTGTTTCTTT. It yields the protein CASSLETGTAGECFF.